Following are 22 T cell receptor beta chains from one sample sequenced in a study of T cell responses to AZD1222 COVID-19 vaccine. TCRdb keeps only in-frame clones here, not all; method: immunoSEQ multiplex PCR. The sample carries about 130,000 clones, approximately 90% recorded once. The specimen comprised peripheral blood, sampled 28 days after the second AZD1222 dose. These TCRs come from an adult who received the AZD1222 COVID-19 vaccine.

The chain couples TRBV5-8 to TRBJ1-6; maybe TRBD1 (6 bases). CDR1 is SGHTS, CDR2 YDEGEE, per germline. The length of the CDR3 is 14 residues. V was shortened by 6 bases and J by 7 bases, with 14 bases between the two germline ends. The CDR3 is CASIRGRVNSPLHF. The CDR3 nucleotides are TGTGCCAGCATCAGGGGCAGGGTCAATTCACCCCTCCACTTT. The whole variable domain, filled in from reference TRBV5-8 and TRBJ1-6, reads EAGVTQSPTHLIKTRGQQATLRCSPISGHTSVYWYQQALGLGLQFLLWYDEGEERNRGNFPPRFSGRQFPNYSSELNVNALELEDSALYLCASIRGRVNSPLHFGNGTRLTVT.

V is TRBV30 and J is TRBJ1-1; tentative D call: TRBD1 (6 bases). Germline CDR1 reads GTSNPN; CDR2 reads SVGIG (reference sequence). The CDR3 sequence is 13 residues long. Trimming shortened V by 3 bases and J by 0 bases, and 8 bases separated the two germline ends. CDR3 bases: TGTGCCTGGAGAGGACAGATGAACACTGAAGCTTTCTTT. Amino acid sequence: CAWRGQMNTEAFF.

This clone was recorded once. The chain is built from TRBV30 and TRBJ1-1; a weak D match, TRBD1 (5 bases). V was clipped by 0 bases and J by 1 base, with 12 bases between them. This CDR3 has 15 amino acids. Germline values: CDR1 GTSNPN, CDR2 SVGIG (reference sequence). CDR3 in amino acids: CAWSVRGRWNTEAFF. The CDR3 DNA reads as TGTGCCTGGAGTGTACGGGGGAGGTGGAACACTGAAGCTTTCTTT.

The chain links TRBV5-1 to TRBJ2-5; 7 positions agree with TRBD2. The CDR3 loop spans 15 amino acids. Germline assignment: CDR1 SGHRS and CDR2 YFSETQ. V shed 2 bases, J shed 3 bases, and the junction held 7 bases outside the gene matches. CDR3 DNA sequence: TGCGCCAGCAGCTTCGTAAAGGCGGGGGAAGAGACCCAGTACTTC. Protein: CASSFVKAGEETQYF.

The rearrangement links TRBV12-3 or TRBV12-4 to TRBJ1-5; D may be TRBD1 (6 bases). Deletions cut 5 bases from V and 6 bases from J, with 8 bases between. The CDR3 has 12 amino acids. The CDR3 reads CASSPRGQPQHF. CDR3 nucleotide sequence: TGTGCCAGCAGTCCCAGGGGTCAGCCCCAGCATTTT.

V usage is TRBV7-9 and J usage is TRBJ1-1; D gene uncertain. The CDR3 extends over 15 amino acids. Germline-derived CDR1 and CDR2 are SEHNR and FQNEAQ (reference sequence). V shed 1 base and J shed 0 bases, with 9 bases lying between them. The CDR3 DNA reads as TGTGCCAGCAGCTTAGGGTCTTGGGTGAACACTGAAGCTTTCTTT. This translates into CASSLGSWVNTEAFF.

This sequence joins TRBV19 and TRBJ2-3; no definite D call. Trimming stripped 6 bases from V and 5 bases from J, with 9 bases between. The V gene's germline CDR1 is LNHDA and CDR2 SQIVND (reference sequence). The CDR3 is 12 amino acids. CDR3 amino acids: CASSYHGDTQYF. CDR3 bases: TGTGCCAGTAGCTATCACGGAGATACGCAGTATTTT.

The CDR3: CASSYFSSVRETQYF. The CDR3 DNA reads as TGTGCCAGCAGTTACTTCTCCAGCGTCCGGGAGACCCAGTACTTC. The rearrangement links TRBV6-2 or TRBV6-3 to TRBJ2-5; D remains ambiguous. CDR3 size: 15 residues. V lost 1 base and J 5 bases, leaving 14 bases between the germline ends. Germline assignment: CDR1 MNHEY and CDR2 SVGEGT.

CDR3 sequence reads: CASSLASPVQETQYF. CDR3 coding DNA: TGTGCCAGCAGCTTAGCCTCGCCGGTTCAAGAGACCCAGTACTTC. The chain employs TRBV11-2 and TRBJ2-5; D gene ambiguous. In germline, CDR1 is SGHAT, CDR2 FQNNGV. The germline V and J ends were trimmed by 1 base and 2 bases, with 11 bases remaining between them. The CDR3 is 15 residues long.

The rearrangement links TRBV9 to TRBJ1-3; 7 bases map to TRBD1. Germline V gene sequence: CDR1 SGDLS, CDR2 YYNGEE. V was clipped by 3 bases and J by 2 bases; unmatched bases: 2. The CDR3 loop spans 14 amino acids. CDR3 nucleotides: TGTGCCAGCAGCGGCACAGGGGCTGGAAACACCATATATTTT. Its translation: CASSGTGAGNTIYF.

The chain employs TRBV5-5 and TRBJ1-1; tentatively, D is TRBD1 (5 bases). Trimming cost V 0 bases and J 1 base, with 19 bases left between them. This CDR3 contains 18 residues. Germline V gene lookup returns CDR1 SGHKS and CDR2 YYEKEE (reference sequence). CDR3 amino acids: CASSLAYRDLGRNTEAFF. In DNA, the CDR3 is TGTGCCAGCAGCTTGGCTTACCGGGACTTAGGCCGGAACACTGAAGCTTTCTTT.

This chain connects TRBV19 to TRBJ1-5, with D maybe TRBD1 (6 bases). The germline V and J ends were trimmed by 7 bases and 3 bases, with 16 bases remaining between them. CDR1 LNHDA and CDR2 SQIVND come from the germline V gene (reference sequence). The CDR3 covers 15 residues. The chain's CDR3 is CASKSPTGNNQPQHF. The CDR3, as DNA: TGTGCCAGTAAAAGCCCGACAGGAAACAATCAGCCCCAGCATTTT.

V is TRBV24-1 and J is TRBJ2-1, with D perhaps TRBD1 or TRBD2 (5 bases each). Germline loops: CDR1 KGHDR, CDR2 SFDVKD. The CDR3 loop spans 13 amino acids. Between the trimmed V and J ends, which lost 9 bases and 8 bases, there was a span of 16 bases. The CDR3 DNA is TGTGCCACCTCTCAATACGGGGACGATGAGCAGTTCTTC. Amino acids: CATSQYGDDEQFF.

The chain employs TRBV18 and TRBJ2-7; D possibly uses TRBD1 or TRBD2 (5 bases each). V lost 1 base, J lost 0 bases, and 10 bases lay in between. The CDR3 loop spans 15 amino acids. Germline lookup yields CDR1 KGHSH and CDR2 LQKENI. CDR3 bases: TGTGCCAGCTCACCACGGGACGCCTCCTCCTACGAGCAGTACTTC. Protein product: CASSPRDASSYEQYF.

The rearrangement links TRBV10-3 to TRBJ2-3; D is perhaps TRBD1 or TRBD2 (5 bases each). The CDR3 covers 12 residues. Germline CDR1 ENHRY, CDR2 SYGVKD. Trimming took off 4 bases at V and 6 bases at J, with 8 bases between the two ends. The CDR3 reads CAISGDGDTQYF. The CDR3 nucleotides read TGTGCCATCAGTGGGGACGGGGATACGCAGTATTTT.

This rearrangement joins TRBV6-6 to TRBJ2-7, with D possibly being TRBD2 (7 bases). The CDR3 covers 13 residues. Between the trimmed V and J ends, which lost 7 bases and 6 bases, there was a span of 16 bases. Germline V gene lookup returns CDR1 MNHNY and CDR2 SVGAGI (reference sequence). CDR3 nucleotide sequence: TGTGCCAGCACCCTTCCGGGGGGCGTCGAGCAGTACTTC. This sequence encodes CASTLPGGVEQYF.

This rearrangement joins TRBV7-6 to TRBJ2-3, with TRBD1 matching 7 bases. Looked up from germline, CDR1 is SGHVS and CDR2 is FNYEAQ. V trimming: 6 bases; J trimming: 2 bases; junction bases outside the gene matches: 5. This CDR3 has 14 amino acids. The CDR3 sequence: CASSLTGVTDTQYF. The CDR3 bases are TGTGCCAGCAGTCTAACAGGGGTCACAGATACGCAGTATTTT.

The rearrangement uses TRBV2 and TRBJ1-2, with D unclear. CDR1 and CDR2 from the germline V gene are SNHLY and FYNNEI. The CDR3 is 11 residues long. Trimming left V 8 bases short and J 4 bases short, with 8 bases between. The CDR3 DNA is TGTGCCAGCTCCCCCTTCTATGGCTACACCTTC. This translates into CASSPFYGYTF. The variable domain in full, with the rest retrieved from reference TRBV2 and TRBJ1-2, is EPEVTQTPSHQVTQMGQEVILRCVPISNHLYFYWYRQILGQKVEFLVSFYNNEISEKSEIFDDQFSVERPDGSNFTLKIRSTKLEDSAMYFCASSPFYGYTFGSGTRLTVV.

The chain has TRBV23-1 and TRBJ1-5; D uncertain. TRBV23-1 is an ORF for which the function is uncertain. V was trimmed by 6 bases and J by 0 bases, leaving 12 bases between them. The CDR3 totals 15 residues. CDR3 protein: CASRFKQYSNQPQHF. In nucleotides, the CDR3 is TGCGCCAGCAGATTTAAACAGTATAGCAATCAGCCCCAGCATTTT.

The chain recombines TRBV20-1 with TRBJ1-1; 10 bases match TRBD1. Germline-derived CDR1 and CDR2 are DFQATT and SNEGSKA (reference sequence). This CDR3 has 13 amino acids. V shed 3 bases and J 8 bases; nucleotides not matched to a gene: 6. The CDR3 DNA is TGCAGTGCTAGTAGAGTGACAGGGGGCGAAGCTTTCTTT. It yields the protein CSASRVTGGEAFF.

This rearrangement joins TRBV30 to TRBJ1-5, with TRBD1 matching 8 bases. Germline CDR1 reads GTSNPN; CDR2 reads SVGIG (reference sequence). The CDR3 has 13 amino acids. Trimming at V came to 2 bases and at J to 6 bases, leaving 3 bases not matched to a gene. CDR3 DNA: TGTGCCTGGAGTCGGACAGGGCTTCAGCCCCAGCATTTT. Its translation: CAWSRTGLQPQHF. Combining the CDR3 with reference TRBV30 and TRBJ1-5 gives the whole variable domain SQTIHQWPATLVQPVGSPLSLECTVEGTSNPNLYWYRQAAGRGLQLLFYSVGIGQISSEVPQNLSASRPQDRQFILSSKKLLLSDSGFYLCAWSRTGLQPQHFGDGTRLSIL.

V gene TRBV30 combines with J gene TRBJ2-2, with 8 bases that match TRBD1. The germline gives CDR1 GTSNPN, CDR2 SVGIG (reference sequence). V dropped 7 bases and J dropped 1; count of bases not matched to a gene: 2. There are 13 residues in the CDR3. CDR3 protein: CASGTGNTGELFF. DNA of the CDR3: TGTGCCTCTGGGACAGGGAACACCGGGGAGCTGTTTTTT.